The next 19 T cell receptor beta chains were all read from a single sample in a study of CD8 T cells in ankylosing spondylitis. Study-level findings and limits: Seemingly distinctive of ankylosing spondylitis blood was a TCR beta motif formed by eight highly homologous variants.

For these receptors, no antigen is known. TCRdb itself ran the 5' RACE reads through MiXCR, one entry per CDR3 protein. The table includes approximately 520,000 distinct CDR3 sequences, approximately 5% detected once. Specimen: blood, either unsorted or a sorted T cell fraction (not recorded which). These receptors originate from a male donor with ankylosing spondylitis.

As to this clonotype: A much larger clone differs from this one at a single base, so this may be a read error. This rearrangement joins TRBV4-2 to TRBJ1-6; D call uncertain. The CDR3 has 15 amino acids. Trimming cost V 1 base and J 7 bases, with 11 bases left between them. Germline loops: CDR1 LGHNA, CDR2 YNFKEQ. In DNA form, the CDR3 reads TGTGCCAGCAGCCAAGCAGCGGGCGGCAATTCACCCCTCCACTTT. Translating gives CASSQAAGGNSPLHF.

Concerning this clonotype: Likely a read error: the CDR3 ends without its conserved phenylalanine or tryptophan. The chain employs TRBV5-1 and TRBJ2-7; TRBD1 matches 10 bases. CDR1 is SGHRS, CDR2 YFSETQ, per germline. Trimming took 2 bases from V and 2 from J; bases not matched to a gene: 4. The CDR3 is 15 amino acids. The CDR3 DNA is TGCGCCAGCAGCTTCGGGACAGGGGTACCCTACGAGCAGTACCTC. It is translated as CASSFGTGVPYEQYL.

Ten or more counts support this clonotype. The chain uses TRBV12-3 or TRBV12-4 and TRBJ1-2; D unresolved. CDR3 length: 14 residues. V was cut by 6 bases and J by 8 bases, with 19 bases left in between. CDR3 sequence: CASRLAGGSIGYTF. Written as DNA, the CDR3 is TGTGCCAGCAGGCTCGCGGGAGGAAGTATAGGCTACACCTTC.

This clonotype was seen many times. This chain links TRBV4-1 with TRBJ2-1; 8 nucleotides agree with TRBD1. Unmatched junction bases numbered 7, after V lost 1 base and J lost 8 bases. The germline V gene encodes CDR1 MGHRA and CDR2 YSYEKL. This CDR3 comprises 15 residues. The DNA of the CDR3 is TGCGCCAGCAGCCAAGTTTGGACAGGGCTGGATGAGCAGTTCTTC. It specifies CASSQVWTGLDEQFF.

This clonotype was detected ten times or more. A read error may account for a junction end that differs from germline. The chain links TRBV9 to TRBJ2-2; a possible D gene is TRBD1 (6 bases). This CDR3 has 15 residues. The germline V gene has CDR1 SGDLS and CDR2 YYNGEE. CDR3 nucleotide sequence: TGTGCCAGCAGCGTTTACAGGGCGAAGACCGGGGAGCTGTTTTTT. It is translated as CASSVYRAKTGELFF.

This clonotype was seen a few times. The chain joins TRBV11-2 to TRBJ1-2; the D gene is possibly TRBD1 (5 bases). The V gene's germline CDR1 is SGHAT and CDR2 FQNNGV. The CDR3 covers 13 residues. V lost 6 bases, J lost 3 bases, and 11 bases lay in between. CDR3 sequence: CASRAGFDYGYTF. The CDR3 DNA follows: TGTGCCAGCAGAGCAGGGTTCGACTATGGCTACACCTTC.

This clonotype has at least ten counts. CDR3 region: CASSPGGLAGRETQYF. The CDR3 DNA is TGCGCCAGCAGCCCCGGGGGGCTAGCGGGACGCGAGACCCAGTACTTC. The V and J genes are TRBV4-3 and TRBJ2-5, with 9 bases aligning to TRBD2. Germline V gene sequence: CDR1 LGHNA, CDR2 YSLEER. The V gene end was trimmed by 4 bases and the J gene end by 5 bases; junction bases not matched to a gene: 11. The CDR3 is 16 residues long.

The genes are TRBV7-9 and TRBJ1-2; tentatively, D is TRBD1 (5 bases). The CDR3 covers 14 residues. CDR1 and CDR2 (germline): SEHNR, FQNEAQ (reference sequence). Trimming pared 1 base from V and 8 bases from J, leaving 14 bases between. In DNA, the CDR3 is TGTGCCAGCAGCTTAGTGGTTGGGGGAGGCGGCTACACCTTC. As protein: CASSLVVGGGGYTF.

At least ten counts were recorded for this clonotype. The rearrangement links TRBV24-1 to TRBJ1-2; D call uncertain. Deletions cut 1 base from V and 8 bases from J, with 10 bases between. Per germline, CDR1 KGHDR and CDR2 SFDVKD. The CDR3 has 13 residues. The CDR3 reads CATSDLSLAGYTF. CDR3 DNA: TGTGCCACCAGTGATTTAAGTTTGGCAGGCTACACCTTC.

There are many counts of this clonotype. The V call is TRBV5-1, the J call TRBJ2-6, with D possibly TRBD1 on 6 matching bases. This CDR3 is built from 18 residues. The germline CDR1 and CDR2 sequences are SGHRS and YFSETQ. V lost 5 bases, J lost 3 bases, and 21 bases lay in between. The CDR3 sequence is CASRSTILQGFGANVLTF. In DNA, the CDR3 is TGCGCCAGCAGATCGACGATATTACAGGGCTTTGGGGCCAACGTCCTGACTTTC.

Ten or more counts support this clonotype. V usage is TRBV6-6 and J usage is TRBJ1-2; tentatively, D is TRBD1 (6 bases). The CDR3 is made up of 13 amino acids. Deletions cut 7 bases from V and 7 bases from J, with 16 bases between. The germline V gene has CDR1 MNHNY and CDR2 SVGAGI (reference sequence). In DNA form, the CDR3 reads TGTGCCAGCACCCTAACAGGGCGATTTGGCTACACCTTC. It translates to CASTLTGRFGYTF.

The table lists this clonotype with many counts. The rearrangement uses TRBV5-1 and TRBJ1-1; the D gene is possibly TRBD1 (6 bases). CDR1 SGHRS and CDR2 YFSETQ come from the germline V gene. The CDR3 sequence is 14 residues long. V shed 0 bases and J shed 4 bases, with 10 bases lying between them. The CDR3 DNA reads TGCGCCAGCAGCTTGGTTGAGGGGGGCACTGAAGCTTTCTTT. Translation gives CASSLVEGGTEAFF. The complete variable domain, with remaining parts taken from reference TRBV5-1 and TRBJ1-1, reads KAGVTQTPRYLIKTRGQQVTLSCSPISGHRSVSWYQQTPGQGLQFLFEYFSETQRNKGNFPGRFSGRQFSNSRSEMNVSTLELGDSALYLCASSLVEGGTEAFFGQGTRLTVV.

This clonotype was detected many times. The J gene is TRBJ1-4, the V gene TRBV28, with D maybe TRBD1 (5 bases). V was cut by 5 bases and J by 0 bases, with 16 bases left in between. Germline V gene data show CDR1 as MDHEN and CDR2 as SYDVKM. The CDR3 has 17 residues. CDR3: CASSLPMGRPTNEKLFF. The CDR3 nucleotides are TGTGCCAGCAGTCTACCCATGGGGCGACCAACTAATGAAAAACTGTTTTTT.

In its sample, this clonotype was seen many times. This sequence joins TRBV20-1 and TRBJ2-6; D unresolved. The V end was cut by 5 bases, the J end by 3 bases, with 11 bases between. CDR3 length: 14 residues. Germline assignment: CDR1 DFQATT and CDR2 SNEGSKA (reference sequence). Here the CDR3 reads CSASLGYGANVLTF. The CDR3, as DNA: TGCAGTGCTTCTTTGGGGTATGGGGCCAACGTCCTGACTTTC.

The table lists this clonotype with many counts. The CDR3 coding sequence is TGTGCCAGCAGCGTGGGGACAGGGGTTACTGAAGCTTTCTTT. Amino acid sequence: CASSVGTGVTEAFF. This rearrangement joins TRBV7-9 to TRBJ1-1, with 10 positions matching TRBD1. The CDR3 sequence is 14 residues long. CDR1 and CDR2 (germline): SEHNR, FQNEAQ (reference sequence). The V segment lost 5 bases and the J segment 5 bases; nucleotides outside the gene matches: 5.

In its sample, this clonotype was seen many times. The rearrangement links TRBV5-6 to TRBJ1-1; D gene uncertain. The V gene lost 0 bases and the J gene lost 0 bases, with 9 bases spanning the gap. This CDR3 is built from 15 residues. Germline V gene lookup returns CDR1 SGHDT and CDR2 YYEEEE. CDR3 nucleotide sequence: TGTGCCAGCAGCTTGGGAGGTCTTATGAACACTGAAGCTTTCTTT. Translation: CASSLGGLMNTEAFF.

This clonotype occurred many times. The rearrangement uses TRBV5-1 and TRBJ2-2; no firm D call. This CDR3 is 15 amino acids long. Trimming removed 0 bases at V and 0 bases at J, with 6 bases between. Germline V gene sequence: CDR1 SGHRS, CDR2 YFSETQ. The CDR3 DNA is TGCGCCAGCAGCTTGGAGCATACGAACACCGGGGAGCTGTTTTTT. It encodes CASSLEHTNTGELFF.

V usage is TRBV30 and J usage is TRBJ2-2; D remains unclear. Trimming pared 4 bases from V and 0 bases from J, leaving 15 bases between. Germline CDR1 GTSNPN, CDR2 SVGIG (reference sequence). CDR3 length equals 16 residues. The CDR3 bases are TGTGCCTGGACGCCTGGGATGGGTCCGAACACCGGGGAGCTGTTTTTT. This codes for CAWTPGMGPNTGELFF.

This clonotype was detected ten times or more. The V call is TRBV6-6, the J call TRBJ2-1; D may be TRBD2 (5 bases). CDR3 length: 12 residues. With 7 bases removed from V and 9 bases from J, the gap between germline ends came to 13 bases. CDR1 is MNHNY, CDR2 SVGAGI, per germline (reference sequence). The chain's CDR3 is CASIIPGGEQFF. CDR3 nucleotide sequence: TGTGCCAGCATCATCCCAGGAGGTGAGCAGTTCTTC.